This T cell receptor beta chain was sequenced for a study of early T cells in non-severe SARS-CoV-2 infection. This clonotype was recorded at least ten times. The target antigen is unknown. Separate cDNA molecules each had unique molecular identifiers attached to them. Each CDR3 protein gets one entry after TCRdb re-called the 5' RACE reads with MiXCR. Here the sample spans around 26,000 distinct CDR3 sequences, 4% to 4.5% being singletons. General study findings and limits: Reliance on VDJdb matching favored anti-spike CD8 responses; private and CD4 specificities were missed.

The CDR3 consists of 16 residues. Between the trimmed V and J ends, which lost 0 bases and 1 base, there was a span of 13 bases. Germline V lookup: CDR1 ENHRY, CDR2 SYGVKD. This receptor was obtained from an adult who was a healthcare worker with PCR-confirmed SARS-CoV-2 infection or an uninfected control (not recorded which). The sample comprised whole blood. The chain joins TRBV10-3 to TRBJ2-7; possible D gene TRBD2, 5 bases. CDR3 sequence reads: CAISESPGLASYEQYF. CDR3 nucleotide sequence: TGTGCCATCAGTGAGTCCCCGGGATTGGCGTCCTACGAGCAGTACTTC.